Below are 24 T cell receptor beta chains sequenced from a single sample in a study of blood T cell repertoires in COVID-19. Generated by immunoSEQ multiplex PCR, the TCRdb table keeps only in-frame clones and is missing some. The repertoire holds roughly 120,000 clones, with around 83% as singletons. Material for sequencing was peripheral blood. The receptors derive from a woman aged 55 to 70 with COVID-19, enrolled during active disease.

V and J are TRBV2 and TRBJ2-5, with D possibly matching TRBD2 (6 bases). Per germline, CDR1 SNHLY and CDR2 FYNNEI. This CDR3 has 16 amino acids. V was pared by 0 bases and J by 4 bases, with 15 bases between. The DNA for the CDR3 is TGTGCCAGCAGTGAAGCCCTTGGGGGTAGCGGAGAGACCCAGTACTTC. Its protein product is CASSEALGGSGETQYF.

Only a few counts were recorded for this clone. The rearrangement uses TRBV5-1 and TRBJ1-2; D not resolved. Per the germline V gene, CDR1 is SGHRS and CDR2 is YFSETQ. The CDR3 contains 13 residues. Trimming left V 5 bases short and J 7 bases short, with 15 bases between. This CDR3 reads CASRAWETSGYTF. As DNA, the CDR3 is TGCGCCAGCAGAGCTTGGGAGACAAGTGGCTACACCTTC.

The rearrangement joins TRBV12-3 or TRBV12-4 to TRBJ1-5; 7 bases align to TRBD1. The CDR3 sequence is 11 residues long. After removal of 4 bases from V and 16 bases from J, the junction contained 7 bases not matched to a gene. As DNA, the CDR3 is TGTGCCAGCAGTTCGGACAGGACAGTTCATTTT. Residues: CASSSDRTVHF.

The rearrangement links TRBV15 to TRBJ1-6, with 8 bases matching TRBD1. Looked up from germline, CDR1 is LNHNV and CDR2 is YYDKDF (reference sequence). The length of the CDR3 is 16 residues. Trimming took 9 bases from V and 0 from J; bases not matched to a gene: 7. This CDR3 is CATSAGGASYNSPLHF. CDR3 in DNA: TGTGCCACATCCGCAGGGGGCGCCTCCTATAATTCACCCCTCCACTTT.

The V call is TRBV29-1, the J call TRBJ1-2, with 7 positions matching TRBD1. Germline lookup yields CDR1 SQVTM and CDR2 ANQGSEA. V dropped 2 bases and J dropped 11; count of bases not matched to a gene: 8. This CDR3 is built from 12 residues. CDR3 coding DNA: TGCAGCGTTGAATCTGGGGGCAGGGGGTACACCTTC. Translating gives CSVESGGRGYTF.

This clone has just one count. The chain combines TRBV19 with TRBJ1-5, with D perhaps matching TRBD1 (5 bases). V gave up 4 bases and J gave up 0 bases, with 10 bases separating them. The CDR3 has 15 amino acids. Germline loops: CDR1 LNHDA, CDR2 SQIVND (reference sequence). The CDR3 region is CASSNQGYSNQPQHF. As DNA, the CDR3 is TGTGCCAGTAGTAACCAGGGCTATAGCAATCAGCCCCAGCATTTT.

The sample holds one count of this clone. The chain links TRBV5-4 to TRBJ1-2; the match to TRBD1 covers 12 bases. Looked up from germline, CDR1 is SGHNT and CDR2 is YYREEE (reference sequence). The CDR3 totals 17 residues. J was trimmed by 8 bases and V by 4 bases; bases with no gene match: 15. The CDR3 loop reads CASSPPLPGQGAGGYTF. The CDR3 DNA follows: TGTGCCAGCAGCCCCCCCCTCCCGGGACAGGGGGCGGGAGGCTACACCTTC.

This chain connects TRBV3-1 (or the pseudogene TRBV3-2) to TRBJ1-1; D possibly corresponds to TRBD1 (5 bases). With 1 base removed from V and 6 bases from J, the gap between germline ends came to 15 bases. The CDR3 covers 15 residues. Germline V CDR1 and CDR2: LGHDT, YNNKEL (reference sequence). The CDR3 DNA sequence: TGTGCCAGCAGCCAAGTTCCCCGGCCGGGGGCTGAAGCTTTCTTT. It specifies CASSQVPRPGAEAFF.

The V gene is TRBV5-1, the J gene TRBJ2-5; TRBD1 is a possible D gene (5 bases). Trimming pared 7 bases from V and 1 base from J, leaving 20 bases between. This CDR3 comprises 16 residues. Germline V gene data show CDR1 as SGHRS and CDR2 as YFSETQ. The CDR3: CASSWGPELSQETQYF. The CDR3 DNA reads as TGCGCCAGCTCGTGGGGCCCCGAACTTTCCCAAGAGACCCAGTACTTC.

The V gene is TRBV27, the J gene TRBJ2-5; D is possibly TRBD2 (5 bases). Germline V gene data show CDR1 as MNHEY and CDR2 as SMNVEV (reference sequence). The V end lost 2 bases, the J end lost 5 bases, and 18 bases lay between the germline ends. The CDR3 is 16 amino acids. The CDR3 DNA follows: TGTGCCAGCAGTTTAAGTCGGGGTGCTCATGTGGAGACCCAGTACTTC. It translates to CASSLSRGAHVETQYF.

J is TRBJ1-3 and V is TRBV7-2; TRBD1 matches 7 bases. V shed 6 bases and J 3 bases; nucleotides not matched to a gene: 5. The germline CDR1 and CDR2 sequences are SGHTA and FQGNSA. The CDR3 loop spans 14 amino acids. In nucleotides, the CDR3 is TGTGCCAGCAGACCCGGGACAGATGGAAACACCATATATTTT. This sequence encodes CASRPGTDGNTIYF.

The gene calls are TRBV24-1 and TRBJ1-1, with a possible D match to TRBD1 (6 bases). The V end was cut by 6 bases, the J end by 5 bases, with 15 bases between. CDR3 length: 14 residues. Germline CDR1 KGHDR, CDR2 SFDVKD. For the CDR3, the DNA is TGTGCCACCAGTACAGGGCGATTCGATACTGAAGCTTTCTTT. Its translation is CATSTGRFDTEAFF.

CDR3 sequence reads: CASSSTSGWRILETQYF. The DNA for the CDR3 is TGTGCCAGCAGCTCGACTAGCGGGTGGCGCATTTTAGAGACCCAGTACTTC. This chain uses TRBV5-6 with TRBJ2-5; 10 bases match TRBD2. J was trimmed by 4 bases and V by 3 bases; bases with no gene match: 12. This CDR3 comprises 17 residues. Per the germline V gene, CDR1 is SGHDT and CDR2 is YYEEEE.

For the CDR3, the DNA is TGTGCCATCAGTGATTTTAGCGGGGGGGCGACAGATACGCAGTATTTT. Amino acids: CAISDFSGGATDTQYF. The V gene is TRBV10-3, the J gene TRBJ2-3; TRBD2 matches at 11 bases. The CDR3 has 16 residues. Germline CDR1 and CDR2: ENHRY and SYGVKD. The J segment lost 3 bases and the V segment lost 3 bases, leaving 5 bases of the junction unmatched.

This clone was detected once. V is TRBV27 and J is TRBJ1-5, with 9 bases identical to TRBD1. Germline lookup yields CDR1 MNHEY and CDR2 SMNVEV (reference sequence). This CDR3 spans 14 amino acids. V lost 5 bases, J lost 3 bases, and 2 bases stayed unmatched. As DNA, the CDR3 is TGTGCCAGCAGTCGGACAGGGGTCAATCAGCCCCAGCATTTT. This codes for CASSRTGVNQPQHF.

This rearrangement joins TRBV10-1 to TRBJ2-2; TRBD1 agrees at 9 bases. This CDR3 region has 16 residues. Germline CDR1 is WNHNN and CDR2 is SYGVQD (reference sequence). Trimming at V came to 5 bases and at J to 4 bases, leaving 8 bases not matched to a gene. The CDR3 loop is CASSPTGTGSTGELFF. CDR3 in DNA: TGCGCCAGCAGTCCAACCGGGACAGGGAGCACCGGGGAGCTGTTTTTT.

The rearrangement links TRBV30 to TRBJ1-3, with no clear D. CDR3 length: 13 residues. The V end lost 0 bases, the J end lost 1 base, and 4 bases lay between the germline ends. Germline assignment: CDR1 GTSNPN and CDR2 SVGIG (reference sequence). The CDR3 loop reads CAWSVQSGNTIYF. The CDR3 bases are TGTGCCTGGAGTGTACAGTCTGGAAACACCATATATTTT.

The rearrangement links TRBV2 to TRBJ1-6, with D maybe TRBD1 (5 bases). The CDR3 spans 15 residues. V lost 6 bases, J lost 9 bases, and 18 bases lay in between. Germline assignment: CDR1 SNHLY and CDR2 FYNNEI. The CDR3 DNA sequence: TGTGCCAGCAGCCCTCAGACAGCCGGGGGTTCACCCCTCCACTTT. Its protein is CASSPQTAGGSPLHF.

This chain joins TRBV5-1 and TRBJ1-4; a weak D match, TRBD1 (6 bases). This CDR3 comprises 16 residues. V lost 0 bases and J lost 5, with 14 bases in between. Looked up from germline, CDR1 is SGHRS and CDR2 is YFSETQ. CDR3 coding DNA: TGCGCCAGCAGCTTGGCCCCGGTACAGGGAAATGAAAAACTGTTTTTT. The encoded protein is CASSLAPVQGNEKLFF.

This sequence joins TRBV19 and TRBJ1-6, with 7 positions matching TRBD1. The ends lost 6 bases at V and 3 bases at J; junction bases unmatched: 5. This CDR3 region has 15 residues. Germline assignment: CDR1 LNHDA and CDR2 SQIVND (reference sequence). The CDR3 DNA reads TGTGCCAGTAGAGGACAGGCAGACTATAATTCACCCCTCCACTTT. Amino acids: CASRGQADYNSPLHF.

The gene calls are TRBV19 and TRBJ1-2; tentative D call: TRBD1 (6 bases). The CDR3 is made up of 16 amino acids. V dropped 7 bases and J dropped 2 bases, with 20 bases sitting between them. Looked up from germline, CDR1 is LNHDA and CDR2 is SQIVND (reference sequence). Here the CDR3 reads CASIGGPATLNYGYTF. The CDR3 nucleotides are TGTGCCAGTATAGGGGGACCAGCGACGTTAAACTATGGCTACACCTTC.

The rearrangement links TRBV7-3 to TRBJ1-5, with D hard to call. Trimming cost V 1 base and J 7 bases, with 14 bases left between them. This CDR3 has 15 amino acids. Per the germline V gene, CDR1 is SGHTA and CDR2 is FQGTGA. The CDR3 reads CASSLKCRGCQPQHF. The CDR3 DNA follows: TGTGCCAGCAGCTTAAAATGCCGGGGATGCCAGCCCCAGCATTTT.

V and J are TRBV4-1 and TRBJ1-6; D may be TRBD1 (5 bases). Germline assignment: CDR1 MGHRA and CDR2 YSYEKL. CDR3 size: 18 residues. Trimming took 2 bases from V and 0 from J, leaving 14 bases between them. CDR3 DNA: TGCGCCAGCAGCCAATACATCAACCAGGGCTCCTATAATTCACCCCTCCACTTT. It specifies CASSQYINQGSYNSPLHF.

J is TRBJ1-5 and V is TRBV28; TRBD1 agrees at 9 bases. There are 15 residues in the CDR3. In germline, CDR1 is MDHEN, CDR2 SYDVKM. With V trimmed by 5 bases and J by 6 bases, 8 bases remained unmatched. CDR3 loop: CASSSTGQGFQPQHF. The CDR3 region has the DNA TGTGCCAGCAGTAGCACGGGACAGGGTTTTCAGCCCCAGCATTTT.